This T cell receptor (beta chain) originates from a study of OX40 agonist ivuxolimab in advanced cancers. Study-wide results and limits: Some nonresponders additionally presented with little normalized T-cell clonal expansion.

With regard to this clone: Its antigen is unknown.

TCRdb's table, derived via immunoSEQ multiplex PCR, lists solely in-frame clones and lacks some. The sample holds 87,000 or so clones, approximately 90% seen once. The CDR3 consists of 14 residues. Germline loops: CDR1 SEHNR, CDR2 FQNEAQ (reference sequence). J was trimmed by 9 bases and V by 5 bases; bases with no gene match: 8. The sequence came from an adult with an advanced solid tumor such as melanoma, head and neck, liver or kidney cancer. Sequenced here: CD4+ or CD8+ T cells sorted from blood, sampled in a trial of the OX40 agonist ivuxolimab. The V and J genes are TRBV7-9 and TRBJ2-1; 9 nucleotides match TRBD1. CDR3 in amino acids: CASSTSQGALEQFF. The CDR3 region has the DNA TGTGCCAGCAGCACCTCACAGGGGGCGCTTGAGCAGTTCTTC.